The 6 T cell receptor beta chains reported below all come from one sample, sequenced in a study of PD-L1 blockade in urothelial cancer. The repertoire was sequenced with immunoSEQ multiplex PCR; TCRdb's copy has only in-frame clones and lacks some. Here the sample spans about 110,000 clones, approximately 85% being singletons. Sequencing used PBMCs, obtained around atezolizumab (anti-PD-L1) treatment. Receptor source: a man aged 50-59 years with urothelial cancer.

V is TRBV5-4 and J is TRBJ2-2, with no clear D. Looked up from germline, CDR1 is SGHNT and CDR2 is YYREEE (reference sequence). The CDR3 runs to 12 residues. The V end lost 0 bases, the J end lost 7 bases, and 4 bases lay between the germline ends. CDR3 residues: CASSLDSGELFF. In nucleotides, the CDR3 is TGTGCCAGCAGCTTGGATAGCGGGGAGCTGTTTTTT.

The J gene is TRBJ2-1, the V gene TRBV30; the match to TRBD2 covers 10 bases. The CDR3 loop spans 14 amino acids. The ends lost 5 bases at V and 15 bases at J; junction bases unmatched: 16. Germline CDR1 and CDR2: GTSNPN and SVGIG (reference sequence). The DNA of the CDR3 is TGTGCCTGGGCCCTGGAGATAGCGGGAGGCCCCTGGTTCTTC. Protein product: CAWALEIAGGPWFF.

The genes are TRBV14 and TRBJ1-2; 8 bases match TRBD1. The V gene's germline CDR1 is SGHDN and CDR2 FVKESK. This CDR3 is 16 amino acids long. The J segment lost 3 bases and the V segment lost 4 bases, leaving 10 bases of the junction unmatched. As DNA, the CDR3 is TGTGCCAGCAGCCCAAGCCCAGGACAGGGTTACTATGGCTACACCTTC. This translates into CASSPSPGQGYYGYTF.

This chain joins TRBV19 and TRBJ2-2, with TRBD2 matching over 8 bases. V lost 1 base to trimming and J lost 11 bases; unmatched junction nucleotides: 6. Germline CDR1 is LNHDA and CDR2 is SQIVND (reference sequence). The CDR3 contains 14 residues. CDR3 sequence: CASSIAGGFGELFF. The CDR3 nucleotides read TGTGCCAGTAGTATAGCGGGAGGGTTCGGCGAGCTGTTTTTT.

This clone has only a few counts. The chain links TRBV30 to TRBJ1-2; 7 bases are a match to TRBD1. Germline loops: CDR1 GTSNPN, CDR2 SVGIG (reference sequence). This CDR3 spans 12 amino acids. The junction had 3 bases not matched to a gene; V was cut back by 2 bases and J by 6 bases. CDR3 nucleotides: TGTGCCTGGAGTAGGACAGGTGATGGCTACACCTTC. Protein sequence: CAWSRTGDGYTF.

This clone was observed a handful of times. The rearrangement joins TRBV5-1 to TRBJ2-2; perhaps TRBD2 as D (6 bases). Trimming took 5 bases from V and 4 from J, leaving 9 bases between them. The CDR3 totals 13 residues. CDR1 and CDR2 from the germline V gene are SGHRS and YFSETQ. CDR3 sequence: CASSYGGTGELFF. For the CDR3, the DNA is TGCGCCAGCAGTTACGGGGGCACCGGGGAGCTGTTTTTT.